The present T cell receptor beta chain was sequenced within a study of blood T cells in healthy people across ages. Total RNA amounts of at least 6 micrograms were extracted per sample. A J-beta primer mix and a sample-barcoded 5' primer were used in a second PCR of about 6 to 12 cycles. TCRdb used MiXCR to reprocess the 5' RACE reads, holding one entry per CDR3 protein. The data contain roughly 1,700,000 distinct CDR3 sequences, 28% of them singletons. Points from the study as a whole: Whereas aged donors had fewer naive CD4+ cells, long-lived donors had more of them and higher diversity.

On this clonotype itself: Its antigen is still unknown.

This CDR3 contains 14 residues. CDR1 MNHNS and CDR2 SASEGT come from the germline V gene. V lost 3 bases, J lost 10 bases, and 10 bases stayed unmatched. The sample consisted of blood. This TCR was sampled from a woman in her thirties in good health. V is TRBV6-1 and J is TRBJ1-2; 8 nucleotides align to TRBD1. The CDR3 protein is CASSEAGGASDYTF. CDR3 bases: TGTGCCAGCAGTGAGGCAGGGGGCGCGAGTGACTACACCTTC.